This is a list of T cell receptor beta chains from one sample in a study of response to subunit inactivated influenza vaccine. TCRdb fed the RT-PCR reads into MiXCR, producing one record per CDR3 protein. The top ten clones hold 7.6% of a sample with some 600,000 distinct CDR3 sequences, 11% to 15% of them seen once. The specimen was PBMCs from blood, collected around two weeks before vaccination. The receptors stem from a man between 45 and 60 years old who received an inactivated influenza vaccine. CDR3s include the opening cysteine and the closing phenylalanine or tryptophan. A D gene is named only where the DNA matches it firmly. Size is stated for part of the rows, as once, few or many counts, or as a class when the clone is expanded.

J	V	D	size	CDR3	DNA
TRBJ2-7	TRBV2	TRBD2	few	CASSAHSGGYEQYF	TGTGCCAGCAGTGCGCACAGCGGGGGCTACGAGCAGTACTTC
TRBJ2-7	TRBV10-3	NA	many	CAITKTATSSYEQYF	TGTGCCATCACCAAGACAGCAACGAGCTCCTACGAGCAGTACTTC
TRBJ1-1	TRBV5-6	TRBD1	NA	CASSERPGQGSEAFF	TGTGCCAGCAGCGAAAGACCGGGACAGGGCTCTGAAGCTTTCTTT
TRBJ1-5	TRBV20-1	TRBD1	many	CSARGPGQGINQPQHF	TGCAGTGCTAGAGGGCCGGGACAGGGGATTAATCAGCCCCAGCATTTT
TRBJ1-2	TRBV11-2	NA	few	CASSLKPYYGYTF	TGTGCCAGCAGCTTAAAACCCTACTATGGCTACACCTTC
TRBJ1-1	TRBV2	NA	NA	CANSPGPEAFF	TGTGCCAACTCCCCAGGCCCTGAAGCTTTCTTT
TRBJ1-2	TRBV4-1	NA	few	CASSQDVTGARIYGYTF	TGCGCCAGCAGCCAAGACGTGACAGGCGCCCGGATCTATGGCTACACCTTC
TRBJ1-2	TRBV18	NA	few	CASSPPSRGAGYGYTF	TGTGCCAGCTCACCACCGAGTCGGGGGGCAGGATATGGCTACACCTTC
TRBJ2-4	TRBV7-9	NA	few	CATSLRNIQYF	TGTGCCACCAGCCTTCGAAACATTCAGTACTTC
TRBJ1-2	TRBV5-1	TRBD1	NA	CASSLGQGKGYTF	TGCGCCAGCAGCTTGGGACAGGGTAAAGGCTACACCTTC
TRBJ1-5	TRBV20-1	NA	NA	CSARDRMRMGPQHF	TGCAGTGCTAGAGATCGTATGAGGATGGGGCCCCAGCATTTT
TRBJ2-5	TRBV10-3	NA	NA	CAISDNRETQYF	TGTGCCATCAGTGACAACCGGGAGACCCAGTACTTC
TRBJ2-7	TRBV6-5	NA	NA	CASSYSGGGRYEQYF	TGTGCCAGCAGTTACTCTGGGGGGGGCAGGTACGAGCAGTACTTC
TRBJ2-7	TRBV2	NA	few	CASRGPGDSDEQYF	TGTGCCAGCAGGGGCCCGGGGGATAGTGATGAGCAGTACTTC
TRBJ2-3	TRBV4-2	NA	many	CASSQPQGDSLYTDTQYF	TGTGCCAGCAGCCAGCCCCAGGGAGACTCGCTTTACACAGATACGCAGTATTTT
TRBJ2-2	TRBV5-1	NA	NA	CASSFRLGRTGELFF	TGCGCCAGCAGCTTCCGACTCGGCAGGACCGGGGAGCTGTTTTTT
TRBJ1-3	TRBV4-1	NA	few	CASSPGDSGNTIYF	TGCGCCAGCAGCCCGGGTGACTCTGGAAACACCATATATTTT
TRBJ2-3	TRBV4-2	TRBD1	NA	CASSQDRPDVRGRGTDTQYF	TGTGCCAGCAGCCAAGACCGCCCCGACGTCAGGGGGCGAGGCACAGATACGCAGTATTTT
TRBJ1-2	TRBV28	NA	few	CASGHRNGYTF	TGTGCCAGCGGGCACAGAAATGGCTACACCTTC
TRBJ2-7	TRBV10-3	NA	few	CAIKLSHQDEQYF	TGTGCCATCAAGTTGTCCCATCAGGACGAGCAGTACTTC
TRBJ2-1	TRBV25-1	TRBD2	NA	CASSSAAGGYNEQFF	TGTGCCAGCAGTTCCGCGGCGGGGGGCTACAATGAGCAGTTCTTC
TRBJ2-1	TRBV2	TRBD2	many	CASSGSSGSFNEQFF	TGTGCCAGCAGTGGTTCTAGCGGGAGTTTCAATGAGCAGTTCTTC
TRBJ1-5	TRBV20-1	TRBD1	many	CSARDIATGSSQPQHF	TGCAGTGCTAGAGACATTGCGACAGGGAGTAGTCAGCCCCAGCATTTT
TRBJ2-1	TRBV19	NA	NA	CASTTGLNNEQFF	TGTGCCAGTACTACAGGGCTGAACAATGAGCAGTTCTTC
TRBJ2-7	TRBV20-1	TRBD2	few	CSARDFGKRGGTYEQYF	TGCAGTGCTAGAGATTTTGGGAAGCGGGGGGGCACCTACGAGCAGTACTTC
TRBJ2-3	TRBV20-1	TRBD2	NA	CSARDIVGATSGAHSTDTQYF	TGCAGTGCTAGAGATATTGTAGGGGCGACTAGCGGGGCCCATAGCACAGATACGCAGTATTTT
TRBJ2-7	TRBV18	NA	few	CYTRLKGDSGSYEQYF	TGCTATACTCGCCTCAAGGGGGACTCCGGCTCCTACGAGCAGTACTTC
TRBJ1-1	TRBV18	NA	many	CASSPPNTEAFF	TGTGCCAGCTCACCACCGAACACTGAAGCTTTCTTT
TRBJ2-1	TRBV6-2/TRBV6-3	TRBD2	few	CASTDGGADEQFF	TGTGCCAGCACCGACGGGGGGGCCGACGAGCAGTTCTTC
TRBJ2-2	TRBV20-1	TRBD1	NA	CSAVTGATNTGELFF	TGCAGTGCTGTGACAGGGGCTACGAACACCGGGGAGCTGTTTTTT
TRBJ2-1	TRBV7-2	NA	NA	CASSMAGKGQFF	TGTGCCAGCAGCATGGCAGGGAAAGGGCAGTTCTTC